Each of the 8 T cell receptor beta chains below was sequenced from the same sample in a study of T cells after yellow fever vaccination. TCRdb recomputed calls from the 5' RACE reads with MiXCR, one row per CDR3 protein. The sample holds hundreds of thousands of distinct CDR3 sequences, about a sixth seen once. This sample comprised PBMCs, obtained about 5 days after the first yellow fever vaccination. The receptors stem from a man in his late teens or twenties who received the YFV17D yellow fever vaccine.

This chain uses TRBV7-2 with TRBJ1-1; possibly TRBD1 for D (6 bases). Germline assignment: CDR1 SGHTA and CDR2 FQGNSA. V was pared by 4 bases and J by 4 bases, with 19 bases between. The CDR3 is 16 amino acids. Written as DNA, the CDR3 is TGTGCCAGCAGCTACCGTGGGGGGCGAGGTTCCACTGAAGCTTTCTTT. It specifies CASSYRGGRGSTEAFF.

Many counts were recorded for this clonotype. V gene TRBV5-1 combines with J gene TRBJ2-3; no firm D call. The CDR3 covers 14 residues. Trimming cost V 5 bases and J 2 bases, with 12 bases left between them. CDR1 is SGHRS, CDR2 YFSETQ, per germline. CDR3 nucleotide sequence: TGCGCCAGCAGAGGCCCGGGTACCACAGATACGCAGTATTTT. This translates into CASRGPGTTDTQYF.

This clonotype was detected only a few times. This sequence joins TRBV20-1 and TRBJ2-1, with a possible D match to TRBD1 (6 bases). The V gene's germline CDR1 is DFQATT and CDR2 SNEGSKA (reference sequence). The V and J ends lost 3 bases and 0 bases respectively, with 15 bases between them. This CDR3 is 16 amino acids long. The CDR3 DNA is TGCAGTGCTAGGCCTACAGGGTCAAGCTCCTACAATGAGCAGTTCTTC. The encoded protein is CSARPTGSSSYNEQFF.

This chain links TRBV5-1 with TRBJ2-2; TRBD1 might be the D (6 bases). V was trimmed by 0 bases and J by 5 bases, leaving 11 bases between them. Germline V gene sequence: CDR1 SGHRS, CDR2 YFSETQ. The CDR3 consists of 15 residues. Here the CDR3 reads CASSLGDIPTGELFF. The CDR3, as DNA: TGCGCCAGCAGCTTGGGGGACATCCCTACCGGGGAGCTGTTTTTT.

This clonotype showed up just a few times. The chain links TRBV6-2 or TRBV6-3 to TRBJ1-5; D may be TRBD1 (6 bases). The V gene lost 7 bases and the J gene lost 2 bases, with 6 bases spanning the gap. CDR1 is MNHEY and CDR2 is SVGEGT in the germline V gene. This CDR3 has 12 amino acids. The CDR3 DNA is TGTGCCAGCAACAGGGGCAATCAGCCCCAGCATTTT. Translating it yields CASNRGNQPQHF.

The chain uses TRBV29-1 and TRBJ1-2; TRBD1 matches at 8 bases. Germline CDR1 is SQVTM and CDR2 is ANQGSEA. V was clipped by 4 bases and J by 7 bases; unmatched bases: 11. The CDR3 totals 14 residues. CDR3 loop: CSVVSGGALGGYTF. CDR3 coding DNA: TGCAGCGTTGTGTCAGGGGGCGCGTTGGGTGGCTACACCTTC.

This clonotype was found many times. The rearrangement links TRBV28 to TRBJ2-5; tentatively, D is TRBD1 or TRBD2 (6 bases each). The germline V gene encodes CDR1 MDHEN and CDR2 SYDVKM. Trimming stripped 5 bases from V and 5 bases from J, with 9 bases between. This CDR3 has 12 amino acids. As DNA, the CDR3 is TGTGCCAGCAGTGGGGGGCTTGAGACCCAGTACTTC. Protein product: CASSGGLETQYF.

The chain uses TRBV6-2 or TRBV6-3 and TRBJ2-1; D is ambiguous. This CDR3 is 14 amino acids long. The V gene's germline CDR1 is MNHEY and CDR2 SVGEGT. The V end lost 6 bases, the J end lost 6 bases, and 15 bases lay between the germline ends. CDR3 in amino acids: CASSSQPSPNEQFF. The CDR3 DNA follows: TGTGCCAGCAGCTCCCAACCATCCCCCAATGAGCAGTTCTTC.